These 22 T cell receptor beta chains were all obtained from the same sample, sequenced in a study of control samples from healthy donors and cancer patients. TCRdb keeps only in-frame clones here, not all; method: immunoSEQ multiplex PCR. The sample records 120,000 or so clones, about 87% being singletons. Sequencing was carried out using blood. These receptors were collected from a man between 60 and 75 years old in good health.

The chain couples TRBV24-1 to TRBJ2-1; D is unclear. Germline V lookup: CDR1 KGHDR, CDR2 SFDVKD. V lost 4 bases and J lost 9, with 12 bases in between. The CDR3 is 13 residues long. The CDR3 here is CATSEPARGEQFF. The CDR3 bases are TGTGCCACCAGTGAGCCCGCAAGAGGTGAGCAGTTCTTC.

The CDR3 reads CASSQGAIGTGGNEQFF. CDR3 DNA sequence: TGCGCCAGCAGCCAAGGAGCTATAGGGACAGGGGGCAATGAGCAGTTCTTC. The J gene is TRBJ2-1, the V gene TRBV4-3; 11 positions agree with TRBD1. Looked up from germline, CDR1 is LGHNA and CDR2 is YSLEER. V lost 1 base and J lost 6; bases outside the gene matches: 8. The CDR3 runs to 17 residues.

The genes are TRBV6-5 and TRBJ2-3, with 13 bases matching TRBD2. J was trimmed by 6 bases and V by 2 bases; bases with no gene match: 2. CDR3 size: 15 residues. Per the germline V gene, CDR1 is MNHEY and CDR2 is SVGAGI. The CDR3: CASSYAGLAGDTQYF. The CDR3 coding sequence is TGTGCCAGCAGTTACGCGGGACTAGCGGGGGATACGCAGTATTTT.

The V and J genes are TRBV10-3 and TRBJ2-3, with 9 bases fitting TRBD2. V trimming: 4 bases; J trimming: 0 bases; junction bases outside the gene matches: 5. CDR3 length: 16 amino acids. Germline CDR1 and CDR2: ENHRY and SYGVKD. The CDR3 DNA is TGTGCCATCAGTGTGGGTAGCGGGGGAAGCACAGATACGCAGTATTTT. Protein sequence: CAISVGSGGSTDTQYF.

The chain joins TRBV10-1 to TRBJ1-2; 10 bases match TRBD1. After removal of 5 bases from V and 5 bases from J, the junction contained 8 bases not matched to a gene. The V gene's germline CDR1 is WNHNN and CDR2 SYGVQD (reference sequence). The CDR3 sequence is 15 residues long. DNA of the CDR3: TGCGCCAGCAGTCCAAGCCGGGACAGGGGATATGGCTACACCTTC. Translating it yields CASSPSRDRGYGYTF.

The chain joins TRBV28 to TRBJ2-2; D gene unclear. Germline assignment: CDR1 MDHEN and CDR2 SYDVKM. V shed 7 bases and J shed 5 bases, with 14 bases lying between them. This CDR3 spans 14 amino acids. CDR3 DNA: TGTGCCAGCATTGGCGGCAGCCGGACCGGGGAGCTGTTTTTT. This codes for CASIGGSRTGELFF.

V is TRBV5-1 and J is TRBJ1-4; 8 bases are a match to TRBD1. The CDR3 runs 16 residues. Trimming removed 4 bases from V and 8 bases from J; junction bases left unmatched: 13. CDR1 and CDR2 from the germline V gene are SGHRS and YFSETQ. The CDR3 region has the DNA TGCGCCAGCAGCAATACCGGACAGGGTTTAGGAGAAAAACTGTTTTTT. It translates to CASSNTGQGLGEKLFF.

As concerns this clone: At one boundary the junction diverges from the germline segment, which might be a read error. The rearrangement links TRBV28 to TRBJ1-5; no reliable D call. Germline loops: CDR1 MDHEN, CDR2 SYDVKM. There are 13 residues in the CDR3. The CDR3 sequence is CATSLGSNQPQHF. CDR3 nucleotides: TGTGCCACCAGTTTGGGGAGCAATCAGCCCCAGCATTTT. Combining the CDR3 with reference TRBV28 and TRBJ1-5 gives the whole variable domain DVKVTQSSRYLVKRTGEKVFLECVQDMDHENMFWYRQDPGLGLRLIYFSYDVKMKEKGDIPEGYSVSREKKERFSLILESASTNQTSMYLCATSLGSNQPQHFGDGTRLSIL.

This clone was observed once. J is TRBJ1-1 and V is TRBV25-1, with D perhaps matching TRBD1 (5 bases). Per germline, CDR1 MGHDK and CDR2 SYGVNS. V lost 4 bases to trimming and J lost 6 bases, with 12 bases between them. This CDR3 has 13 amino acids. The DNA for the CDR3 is TGTGCCAGCAGTGCAGGGATGGAAGCTGAAGCTTTCTTT. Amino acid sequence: CASSAGMEAEAFF.

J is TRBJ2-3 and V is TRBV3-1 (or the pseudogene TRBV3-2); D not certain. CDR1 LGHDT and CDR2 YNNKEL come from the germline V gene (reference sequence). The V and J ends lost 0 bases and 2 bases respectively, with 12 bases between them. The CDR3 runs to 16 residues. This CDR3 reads CASSQDRLDYTDTQYF. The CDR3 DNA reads TGTGCCAGCAGCCAAGATCGGCTAGATTACACAGATACGCAGTATTTT.

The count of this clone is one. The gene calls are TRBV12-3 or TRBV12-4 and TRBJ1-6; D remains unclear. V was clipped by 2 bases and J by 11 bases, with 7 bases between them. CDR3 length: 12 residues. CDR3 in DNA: TGTGCCAGCAGTTTAACAGCGCCACCCCTCCACTTT. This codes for CASSLTAPPLHF.

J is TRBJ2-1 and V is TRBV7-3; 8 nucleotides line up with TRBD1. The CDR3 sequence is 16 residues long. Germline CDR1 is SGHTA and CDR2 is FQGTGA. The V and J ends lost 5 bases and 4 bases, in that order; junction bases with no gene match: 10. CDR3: CASSRNSGTGYNEQFF. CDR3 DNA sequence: TGTGCCAGCAGCCGGAATTCCGGGACAGGATACAATGAGCAGTTCTTC.

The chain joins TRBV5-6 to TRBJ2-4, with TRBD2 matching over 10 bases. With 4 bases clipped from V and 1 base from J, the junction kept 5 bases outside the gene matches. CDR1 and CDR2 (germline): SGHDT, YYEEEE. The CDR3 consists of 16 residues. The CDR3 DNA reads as TGTGCCAGCAGCCCCCTTAGCGGGGGGGCCAAAAACATTCAGTACTTC. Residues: CASSPLSGGAKNIQYF.

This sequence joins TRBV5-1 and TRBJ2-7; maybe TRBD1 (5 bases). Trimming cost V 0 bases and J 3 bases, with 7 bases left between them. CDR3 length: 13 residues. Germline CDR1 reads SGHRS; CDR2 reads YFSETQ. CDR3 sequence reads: CASSLATDYEQYF. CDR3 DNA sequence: TGCGCCAGCAGCTTGGCGACAGACTACGAGCAGTACTTC.

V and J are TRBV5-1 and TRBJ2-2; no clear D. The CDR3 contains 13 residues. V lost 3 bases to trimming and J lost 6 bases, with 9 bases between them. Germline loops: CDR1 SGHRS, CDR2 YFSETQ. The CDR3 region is CASSSPGSGELFF. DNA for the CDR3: TGCGCCAGCAGCTCCCCCGGGTCCGGGGAGCTGTTTTTT.

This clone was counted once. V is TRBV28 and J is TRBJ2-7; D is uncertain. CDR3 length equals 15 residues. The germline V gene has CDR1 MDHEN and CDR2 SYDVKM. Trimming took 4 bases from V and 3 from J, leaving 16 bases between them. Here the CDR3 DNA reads TGTGCCAGCAGTTCTCCCTCGACTCCAGGCTACGAGCAGTACTTC. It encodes CASSSPSTPGYEQYF.

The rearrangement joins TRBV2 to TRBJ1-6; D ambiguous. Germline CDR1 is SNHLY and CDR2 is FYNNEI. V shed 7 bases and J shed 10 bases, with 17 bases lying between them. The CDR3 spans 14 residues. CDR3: CASKKNRAESPLHF. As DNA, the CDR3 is TGTGCCAGCAAGAAGAACCGCGCTGAGTCACCCCTCCACTTT. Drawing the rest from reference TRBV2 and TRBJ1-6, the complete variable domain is EPEVTQTPSHQVTQMGQEVILRCVPISNHLYFYWYRQILGQKVEFLVSFYNNEISEKSEIFDDQFSVERPDGSNFTLKIRSTKLEDSAMYFCASKKNRAESPLHFGNGTRLTVT.

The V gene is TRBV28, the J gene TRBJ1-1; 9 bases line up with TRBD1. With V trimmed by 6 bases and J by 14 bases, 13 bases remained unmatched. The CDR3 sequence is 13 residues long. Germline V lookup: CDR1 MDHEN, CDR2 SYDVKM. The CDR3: CASSRDRALEFFF. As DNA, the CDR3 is TGTGCCAGCAGCCGGGACAGGGCCCTTGAGTTCTTCTTT.

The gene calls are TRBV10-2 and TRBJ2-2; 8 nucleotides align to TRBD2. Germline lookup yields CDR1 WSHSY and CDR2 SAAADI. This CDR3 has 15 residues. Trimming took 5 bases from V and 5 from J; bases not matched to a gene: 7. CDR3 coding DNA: TGCGCCAGCAGTCAAGCGGGGGCGGGGACCGGGGAGCTGTTTTTT. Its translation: CASSQAGAGTGELFF.

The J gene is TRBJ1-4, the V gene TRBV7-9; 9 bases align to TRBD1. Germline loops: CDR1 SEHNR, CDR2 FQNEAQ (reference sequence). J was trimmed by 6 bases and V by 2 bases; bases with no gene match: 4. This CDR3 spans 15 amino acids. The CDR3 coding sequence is TGTGCCAGCAGCTTAACCCGGGACAGGGATGAAAAACTGTTTTTT. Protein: CASSLTRDRDEKLFF.

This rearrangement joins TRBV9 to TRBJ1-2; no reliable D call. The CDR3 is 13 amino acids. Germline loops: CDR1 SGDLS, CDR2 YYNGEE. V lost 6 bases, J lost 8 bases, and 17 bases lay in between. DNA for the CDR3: TGTGCCAGCACCGGGAGTAGGGTCGGAGGCTACACCTTC. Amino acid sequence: CASTGSRVGGYTF. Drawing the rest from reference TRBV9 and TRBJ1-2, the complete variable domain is DSGVTQTPKHLITATGQRVTLRCSPRSGDLSVYWYQQSLDQGLQFLIQYYNGEERAKGNILERFSAQQFPDLHSELNLSSLELGDSALYFCASTGSRVGGYTFGSGTRLTVV.

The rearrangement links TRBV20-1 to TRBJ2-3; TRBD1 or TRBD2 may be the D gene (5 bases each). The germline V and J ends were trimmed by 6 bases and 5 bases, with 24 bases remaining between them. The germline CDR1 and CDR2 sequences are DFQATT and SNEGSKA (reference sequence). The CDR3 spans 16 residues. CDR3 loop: CSASHIGTFRGDTQYF. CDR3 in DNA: TGCAGTGCCAGTCATATTGGGACCTTCCGGGGAGATACGCAGTATTTT.